Listed below are T cell receptor beta chains from one sample, sequenced in a study of memory CD4+ T cells and cytomegalovirus serostatus. Profiling relied on immunoSEQ multiplex PCR, and the TCRdb table lists in-frame clones only, not all of them. The sample records about 82,000 clones, 65% to 85% being singletons. Sequenced input: memory CD4+ T cells from blood. Every receptor here comes from an adult in good health and CMV-seronegative. Each CDR3 is given with its conserved first and last residue. The D gene is left open where the match is weak. The size entry is marked missing in some rows and otherwise reads once, few, many or a size class.

TRBJ1-5,TRBV19,TRBD1,.,CASSGGDSVHQPQHF,TGTGCCAGTAGTGGAGGGGACAGTGTCCATCAGCCCCAGCATTTT
TRBJ1-5,TRBV27,.,.,CASSLSAQGYNQPQHF,TGTGCCAGCAGTTTATCGGCCCAGGGCTACAATCAGCCCCAGCATTTT
TRBJ2-3,TRBV11-1,.,once,CASSSGASTDTQYF,TGTGCCAGCAGCTCCGGGGCCAGCACAGATACGCAGTATTTT
TRBJ2-1,TRBV5-1,.,few,CASSMRTDANEQFF,TGCGCCAGCAGCATGCGGACAGATGCCAATGAGCAGTTCTTC
TRBJ1-2,TRBV6-1,.,.,CASSEARGGGGYTF,TGTGCCAGCAGTGAAGCTCGGGGAGGTGGTGGCTACACCTTC
TRBJ2-2,TRBV5-1,.,.,CASSLALLSNTGELFF,TGCGCCAGCAGCTTGGCCCTGCTTTCGAACACCGGGGAGCTGTTTTTT
TRBJ1-2,TRBV20-1,.,.,CSAREGDGYTF,TGCAGTGCTAGAGAGGGGGATGGCTACACCTTC
TRBJ1-5,TRBV19,TRBD1,.,CASSIGTGGGNQPQHF,TGTGCCAGTAGTATCGGGACAGGGGGGGGCAATCAGCCCCAGCATTTT
TRBJ2-3,TRBV7-2,.,.,CASSLGAATDTQYF,TGTGCCAGCAGCTTAGGGGCGGCTACAGATACGCAGTATTTT
TRBJ2-7,TRBV5-1,TRBD2,.,CASSSGTSGSQYF,TGCGCCAGCAGCTCCGGGACTAGCGGCTCTCAGTACTTC
TRBJ1-2,TRBV5-1,.,few,CASSNSGATDSYGYTF,TGCGCCAGCAGCAACTCAGGGGCCACCGATTCCTATGGCTACACCTTC
TRBJ1-2,TRBV11-2,.,.,CASRTLRTSSPTNYGYTF,TGTGCCAGCAGGACCCTCAGGACCTCCAGCCCGACTAACTATGGCTACACCTTC
TRBJ2-3,TRBV18,.,.,CASSPPSTDTQYF,TGTGCCAGCTCACCGCCTAGCACAGATACGCAGTATTTT
TRBJ1-5,TRBV5-5,.,.,CASSLGQSINQPQHF,TGTGCCAGCAGCTTGGGACAGAGCATCAATCAGCCCCAGCATTTT
TRBJ1-4,TRBV5-4,.,once,CASSLDPQTNEKLFF,TGTGCCAGCAGTTTGGACCCCCAAACTAATGAAAAACTGTTTTTT
TRBJ2-7,TRBV30,TRBD1,.,CAGDRVLNEQYF,TGTGCCGGGGACAGGGTACTCAACGAGCAGTACTTC
TRBJ2-2,TRBV6-6,.,.,CASSYSENTGELFF,TGTGCCAGCAGTTACTCAGAGAACACCGGGGAGCTGTTTTTT
TRBJ1-4,TRBV4-3,.,.,CASSQHMNEKLFF,TGCGCCAGCAGCCAGCACATGAATGAAAAACTGTTTTTT
TRBJ1-1,TRBV11-2,TRBD1,few,CASSLVGTGLAEAFF,TGTGCCAGCAGCTTAGTTGGGACAGGGCTCGCTGAAGCTTTCTTT
TRBJ1-1,TRBV29-1,.,.,CSVEMAAGTEAFF,TGCAGCGTTGAAATGGCAGCTGGAACTGAAGCTTTCTTT
TRBJ2-7,TRBV28,TRBD2,.,CASSSSSTGGTYEQYF,TGTGCCAGCAGTTCCTCTAGCACGGGGGGAACCTACGAGCAGTACTTC
TRBJ2-6,TRBV2,.,.,CASSTGLVSGANVLTF,TGTGCCAGCAGTACGGGACTGGTCTCTGGGGCCAACGTCCTGACTTTC
TRBJ2-5,TRBV30,.,.,CAWSVAGAQETQYF,TGTGCCTGGAGTGTGGCGGGGGCCCAAGAGACCCAGTACTTC